The rows below give T cell receptor beta chains drawn from one sample of a study of shared clonotypes between healthy human individuals. Clones were read by immunoSEQ multiplex PCR, and TCRdb kept only the in-frame ones, dropping some. The sample lists 550,000 to 850,000 clones; 74% were seen once. Source material: memory CD4+ T cells sorted from blood. The receptors stem from a woman in her twenties or thirties in good health. CDR3s include the opening cysteine and the closing phenylalanine or tryptophan. Each record gives: clone size, CDR3 length, J gene, D gene, V gene, CDR3 DNA, CDR3 protein. A D gene is named only where the DNA matches it firmly. Size is omitted from some rows. Given values are once, few, many or a class for expanded clones.

.	16	TRBJ2-1	TRBD2	TRBV6-1	TGTGCCAGCAGTGAAGCGCTAGCGGGAGGCTTCTCTGAGCAGTTCTTC	CASSEALAGGFSEQFF
.	10	TRBJ1-2	.	TRBV20-1	TGCAGTGCTAGTTTACGGGGCTACACCTTC	CSASLRGYTF
.	15	TRBJ2-3	.	TRBV5-1	TGCGCCAGCAGCTTGGGGGATCTCCGCACAGATACGCAGTATTTT	CASSLGDLRTDTQYF
.	18	TRBJ2-1	TRBD2	TRBV7-6	TGTGCCAGCAGCCCCTTGAAAGCGGGGGGGCTATACTACAATGAGCAGTTCTTC	CASSPLKAGGLYYNEQFF
many	16	TRBJ2-3	TRBD2	TRBV6-6	TGTGCCAGCAGTTATCGGGCAGCGGGAGGCACAGATACGCAGTATTTT	CASSYRAAGGTDTQYF
few	14	TRBJ1-2	.	TRBV5-1	TGCGCCAGCCGGGAAATTCAGACCAACTATGGCTACACCTTC	CASREIQTNYGYTF
many	15	TRBJ2-5	.	TRBV7-6	TGTGCCAGCAGCTTAGGAGGGACTGGCCAAGAGACCCAGTACTTC	CASSLGGTGQETQYF
few	13	TRBJ1-1	TRBD1	TRBV11-2	TGTGCCAGCAGCTCACAGGGGAGAACTGAAGCTTTCTTT	CASSSQGRTEAFF
.	14	TRBJ1-2	.	TRBV6-1	TGTGCCAGCAGTGTAGGTGACGGCGGCTATGGCTACACCTTC	CASSVGDGGYGYTF
.	13	TRBJ1-1	.	TRBV28	TGTGCCAGCGGGGCCGGGTCCTACACTGAAGCTTTCTTT	CASGAGSYTEAFF
.	14	TRBJ2-1	TRBD2	TRBV6-4	TGTGCCAGCAGCCCGGGACTAGAAGGCAATGAGCAGTTCTTC	CASSPGLEGNEQFF
.	16	TRBJ1-1	TRBD1	TRBV15	TGTGCCACCAGCAGAGGACAGGGTGTCGTGAACACTGAAGCTTTCTTT	CATSRGQGVVNTEAFF
.	14	TRBJ2-5	.	TRBV6-1	TGTGCCAGCAGCCGAGACTACTTCAAAGAGACCCAGTACTTC	CASSRDYFKETQYF
.	14	TRBJ1-4	.	TRBV7-2	TGTGCCAGCAAACCGGGGCCCCTTAATGAAAAACTGTTTTTT	CASKPGPLNEKLFF
.	16	TRBJ2-5	TRBD2	TRBV11-3	TGTGCCAGCAGCTATGTAGGGACTAGCGGCCAAGAGACCCAGTACTTC	CASSYVGTSGQETQYF
few	15	TRBJ1-4	TRBD1	TRBV6-5	TGTGCCAGCAGGAAGGACAGGGCGACTAATGAAAAACTGTTTTTT	CASRKDRATNEKLFF
few	15	TRBJ2-3	TRBD2	TRBV27	TGTGCCAGCAGTCCTACTAGCGGGAGAAGAGATACGCAGTATTTT	CASSPTSGRRDTQYF
once	16	TRBJ2-7	.	TRBV19	TGTGCCAGTAGTATAGATCTTGGATATCGCTCCTACGAGCAGTACTTC	CASSIDLGYRSYEQYF